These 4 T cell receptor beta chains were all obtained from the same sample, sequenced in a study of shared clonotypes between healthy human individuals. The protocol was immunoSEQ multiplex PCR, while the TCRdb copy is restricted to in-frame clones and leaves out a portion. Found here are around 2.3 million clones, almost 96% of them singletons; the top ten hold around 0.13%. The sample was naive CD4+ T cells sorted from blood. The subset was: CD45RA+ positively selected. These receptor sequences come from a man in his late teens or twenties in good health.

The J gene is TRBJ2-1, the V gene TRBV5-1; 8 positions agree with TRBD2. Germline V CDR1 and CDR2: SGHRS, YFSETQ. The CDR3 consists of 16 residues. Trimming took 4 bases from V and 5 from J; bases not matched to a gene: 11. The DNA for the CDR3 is TGCGCCAGCAGCCTTCTTCCGGGACTAGTTGACAATGAGCAGTTCTTC. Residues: CASSLLPGLVDNEQFF.

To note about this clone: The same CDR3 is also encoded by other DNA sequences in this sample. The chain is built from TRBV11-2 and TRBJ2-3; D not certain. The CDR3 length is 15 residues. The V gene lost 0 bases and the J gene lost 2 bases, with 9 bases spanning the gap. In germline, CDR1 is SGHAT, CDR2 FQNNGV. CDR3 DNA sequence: TGTGCCAGCAGCTTAGAAGGGCTCCCCACAGATACGCAGTATTTT. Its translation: CASSLEGLPTDTQYF. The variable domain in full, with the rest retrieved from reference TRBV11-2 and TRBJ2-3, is EAGVAQSPRYKIIEKRQSVAFWCNPISGHATLYWYQQILGQGPKLLIQFQNNGVVDDSQLPKDRFSAERLKGVDSTLKIQPAKLEDSAVYLCASSLEGLPTDTQYFGPGTRLTVL.

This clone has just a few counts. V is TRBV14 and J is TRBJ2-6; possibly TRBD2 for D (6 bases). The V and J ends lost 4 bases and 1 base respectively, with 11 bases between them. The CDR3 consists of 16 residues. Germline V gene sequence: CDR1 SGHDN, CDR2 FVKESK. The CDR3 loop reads CASSRGTPSGANVLTF. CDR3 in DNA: TGTGCCAGCAGCCGAGGGACTCCTTCTGGGGCCAACGTCCTGACTTTC.

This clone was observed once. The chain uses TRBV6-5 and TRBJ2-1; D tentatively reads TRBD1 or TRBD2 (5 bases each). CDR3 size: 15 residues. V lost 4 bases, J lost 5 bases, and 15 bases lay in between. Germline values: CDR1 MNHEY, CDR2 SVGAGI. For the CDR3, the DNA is TGTGCCAGCAGTTCCGGGACCGAGGGCAACAATGAGCAGTTCTTC. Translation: CASSSGTEGNNEQFF.